This entry features one T cell receptor (beta chain) sequence. What antigen it recognizes has not been identified. Within one base of it there is no much larger clone, and no base qualities were kept. This sample is drawn from a study of PD-1 blockade in classical Hodgkin lymphoma (dated by TCRdb to 2018 to 2020). Background on the whole study: Nivolumab dosing was 3 mg/kg intravenously every 2 weeks, continuing until either disease progression or unacceptable toxicity. The study used TCR beta sequencing and CyTOF to define a peripheral blood immune signature of response to PD-1 blockade in classical Hodgkin lymphoma.

This specimen's time point label, per the study, means: cycle 2 day 1 (C2D1) of nivolumab. Every trial patient had relapsed after autologous stem cell transplantation, and cohorts A, B and C differed in prior brentuximab vedotin exposure. The trial cohort was composed of about 53 patients with relapsed/refractory classical Hodgkin lymphoma, for whom complete response, partial response or progressive disease was recorded as best overall response. In the multi-cohort phase II CheckMate 205 trial, trial patients received single-agent nivolumab. An independent review committee assessed best overall response by applying the 2007 International Working Group response criteria. Trial PBMCs were collected just before the start of nivolumab (C1D1) and during therapy at cycle 2 day 1 and cycle 4 day 1. Peripheral blood was collected in 8 mL Vacutainer Cell Preparation Tubes, from which PBMCs were isolated by centrifugation and then cryopreserved.

From the cysteine through the phenylalanine, the CDR3 covers 14 amino acids. This entry keeps only the CDR3 DNA: 42 bases, framed from base 1. Trimming removed 0 bases from V and 6 bases from J, leaving 11 bases between the germline ends. The germline V gene encodes CDR1 SSHAT and CDR2 FNYEAQ (reference sequence). On the study overall, not on this receptor specifically: Baseline diversity similar to that of newly diagnosed patients was observed in trial patients achieving complete response, whereas significantly lower diversity was observed in partial responders and progressors. CD4+ but not CD8+ TCR diversity rose significantly by C4D1 (p=0.0027 vs p=0.16), most apparent in complete responders (p=0.02). Baseline TCR diversity was reported as lower in newly diagnosed patients than in healthy donors, and lower still in relapsed/refractory patients. The study covered only a single clinical trial cohort, and the causes of the repertoire differences, possibly disease activity or prior therapy, were still not defined. Diversity was lower in patients who began nivolumab less than 1 year after ASCT, so these patients were left out of later analyses to avoid confounding by immune reconstitution.

The Qiagen DNeasy kit was used to extract genomic DNA from unsorted PBMCs and from the negatively selected CD4+ and CD8+ fractions. TCR beta CDR3 regions were amplified by immunoSEQ multiplex PCR using primers annealing to V and J segments. A synthetic immune receptor repertoire was used to minimize amplification bias, and any residual bias was removed computationally once sequencing was done. As for the original processing: Repertoire diversity was quantified as the Shannon entropy index using custom Python scripts. The unsorted, CD4+ and CD8+ repertoires were each analyzed separately, with the exception of combined analyses, where CD4+ and CD8+ sequences were merged in silico. Clonal expansion was defined as a frequency increase of at least 2-fold after treatment compared with C1D1, and clones undetected at baseline were assigned a pseudocount of 0.5. Clones with 0 or 1 copy at C1D1 were classified as singleton clones, and clones with 2 or more copies were classified as non-singleton clones. Clones expanded in unsorted samples were annotated as CD4+, CD8+ or unknown by matching protein sequences in sorted samples from the same patient. Wilcoxon tests on paired samples were used to test changes in diversity from C1D1 to C4D1. Held by TCRdb, this immuneACCESS table contains in-frame sequences only and omits some clones. Under half of the omission traces to an unresolved V gene where checked; the cause of the rest is unknown. For V, J and clone size, that table is used; D and trimming come from the DNA. The sample table contains roughly 28,000 clones; only one count was recorded for about 81% of them. The ten largest make up roughly a third of the sample.

The rearranged segments are TRBV7-7 and TRBJ1-1; too little of a D gene remains to name it. The sequence came from a human donor with classical Hodgkin lymphoma. Sequencing was performed on peripheral blood mononuclear cells (PBMCs), taken before the second cycle of nivolumab. The CDR3 reads as follows: CASSLALHSAEAFF. The DNA reads TGTGCCAGCAGCTTAGCGCTTCATTCAGCTGAAGCTTTCTTT. The full variable domain, completed from the reference TRBV7-7 and TRBJ1-1 proteins outside the CDR3, reads GAGVSQSPRYKVTKRGQDVTLRCDPISSHATLYWYQQALGQGPEFLTYFNYEAQPDKSGLPSDRFSAERPEGSISTLTIQRTEQRDSAMYRCASSLALHSAEAFFGQGTRLTVV.